The 5 T cell receptor beta chains listed next were all sequenced from one sample in a study of blood T cell repertoires in COVID-19. Sequenced by immunoSEQ multiplex PCR; TCRdb stores in-frame clones only, minus some. The data show 250,000 to 400,000 clones, 85% seen once. Sequences were obtained from PBMCs or T cells enriched from blood (not recorded which). The receptors derive from a woman aged 30 to 39 who had been exposed to COVID-19.

On this clone itself: The germline gene is not matched at one end of the junction; a read error may be the cause. The J gene is TRBJ2-7, the V gene TRBV7-2, with D maybe TRBD1 (5 bases). The germline V gene has CDR1 SGHTA and CDR2 FQGNSA. CDR3 size: 12 residues. Here the CDR3 DNA reads TGTGCCAGCAGCTTTCCCAGGTCCAAAGGGGACTTC. Protein sequence: CASSFPRSKGDF.

The V gene is TRBV4-2, the J gene TRBJ2-7, with D tentatively TRBD1 (5 bases). The CDR3 has 15 residues. Deletions cut 0 bases from V and 3 bases from J, with 12 bases between. Germline V gene lookup returns CDR1 LGHNA and CDR2 YNFKEQ. CDR3 DNA sequence: TGTGCCAGCAGCCAAGATCCCCAGGGCGACTACGAGCAGTACTTC. Translated: CASSQDPQGDYEQYF.

This chain links TRBV7-6 with TRBJ2-5; 7 nucleotides match TRBD2. The CDR3 spans 15 residues. Unmatched junction bases numbered 10, after V lost 4 bases and J lost 5 bases. CDR1 SGHVS and CDR2 FNYEAQ come from the germline V gene. The CDR3 bases are TGTGCCAGCAGCTCAATTGGCGGGAGAGGGGAGACCCAGTACTTC. Protein product: CASSSIGGRGETQYF.

The chain carries TRBV28 and TRBJ1-6; 9 positions match TRBD1. This CDR3 has 14 amino acids. Per the germline V gene, CDR1 is MDHEN and CDR2 is SYDVKM. V shed 6 bases, J shed 4 bases, and the junction held 1 base outside the gene matches. DNA of the CDR3: TGTGCCAGCAGGACAGGGGGATATAATTCACCCCTCCACTTT. Protein sequence: CASRTGGYNSPLHF.

The chain joins TRBV5-1 to TRBJ1-6; 7 bases align to TRBD1. The CDR3 has 14 residues. CDR1 is SGHRS and CDR2 is YFSETQ in the germline V gene. The trim removed 7 bases at V and 5 bases at J, leaving 6 bases unmatched. The CDR3 DNA follows: TGCGCCAGCCAGCAGGGACAGCATAATTCACCCCTCCACTTT. It codes for CASQQGQHNSPLHF.